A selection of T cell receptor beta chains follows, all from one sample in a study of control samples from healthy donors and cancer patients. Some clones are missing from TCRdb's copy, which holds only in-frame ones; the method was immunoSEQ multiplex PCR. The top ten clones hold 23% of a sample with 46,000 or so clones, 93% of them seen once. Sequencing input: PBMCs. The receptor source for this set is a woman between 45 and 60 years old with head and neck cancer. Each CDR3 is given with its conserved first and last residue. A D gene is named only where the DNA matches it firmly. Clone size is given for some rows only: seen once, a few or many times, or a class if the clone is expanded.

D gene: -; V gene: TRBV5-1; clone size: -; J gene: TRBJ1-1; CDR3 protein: CASSILDGVNTEAFF; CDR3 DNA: TGCGCCAGCAGCATCCTGGACGGTGTAAACACTGAAGCTTTCTTT
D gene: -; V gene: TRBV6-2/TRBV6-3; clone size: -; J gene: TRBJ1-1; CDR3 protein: CASSYSKWTEAFF; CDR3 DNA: TGTGCCAGCAGTTACTCGAAATGGACTGAAGCTTTCTTT
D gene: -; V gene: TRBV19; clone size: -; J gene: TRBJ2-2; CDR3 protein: CASTGYRTGELFF; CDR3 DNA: TGTGCCAGTACGGGGTATCGCACCGGGGAGCTGTTTTTT
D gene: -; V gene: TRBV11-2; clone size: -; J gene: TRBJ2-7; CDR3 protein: CASSLVGLGDEQYF; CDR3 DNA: TGTGCCAGCAGCTTAGTAGGCCTGGGGGACGAGCAGTACTTC
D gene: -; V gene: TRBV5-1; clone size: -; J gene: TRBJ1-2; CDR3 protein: CASSLVGDGGYTF; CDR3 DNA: TGCGCCAGCAGCTTGGTCGGGGACGGGGGCTACACCTTC
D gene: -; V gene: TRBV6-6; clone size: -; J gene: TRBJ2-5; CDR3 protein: CASSSGQLQETQYF; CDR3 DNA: TGTGCCAGCAGTTCCGGACAGCTTCAAGAGACCCAGTACTTC
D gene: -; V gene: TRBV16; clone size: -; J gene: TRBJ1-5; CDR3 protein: CASSPSTISQPQHF; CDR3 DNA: TGTGCCAGCAGCCCGAGCACTATTTCACAGCCCCAGCATTTT
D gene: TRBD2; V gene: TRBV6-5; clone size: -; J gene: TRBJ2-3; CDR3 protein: CASSSLAGGTDTQYF; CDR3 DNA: TGTGCCAGCAGTTCACTAGCGGGGGGCACAGATACGCAGTATTTT
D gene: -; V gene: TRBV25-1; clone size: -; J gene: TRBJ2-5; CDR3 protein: CASSVGVGETQYF; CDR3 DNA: TGTGCCAGCTCCGTGGGGGTAGGAGAGACCCAGTACTTC
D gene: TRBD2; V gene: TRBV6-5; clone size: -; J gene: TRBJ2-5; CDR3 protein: CASSSGSHQETQYF; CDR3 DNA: TGTGCCAGCTCTAGCGGGAGCCATCAAGAGACCCAGTACTTC
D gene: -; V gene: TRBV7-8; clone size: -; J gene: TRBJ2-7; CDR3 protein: CASSFQGYYEQYF; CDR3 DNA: TGTGCCAGCAGCTTTCAGGGTTACTACGAGCAGTACTTC
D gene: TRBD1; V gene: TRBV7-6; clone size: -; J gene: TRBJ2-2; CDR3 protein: CASSGRTGRGTGELFF; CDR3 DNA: TGTGCCAGCAGCGGTAGGACAGGGCGAGGGACCGGGGAGCTGTTTTTT
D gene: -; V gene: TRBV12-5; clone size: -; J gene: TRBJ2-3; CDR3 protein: CASGSSGADTQYF; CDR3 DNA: TGTGCTAGCGGGTCCTCGGGTGCAGATACGCAGTATTTT
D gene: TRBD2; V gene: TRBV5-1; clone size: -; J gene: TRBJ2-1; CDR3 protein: CASSLESSGTNEQFF; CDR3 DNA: TGCGCCAGCAGCTTGGAATCTAGCGGGACTAATGAGCAGTTCTTC
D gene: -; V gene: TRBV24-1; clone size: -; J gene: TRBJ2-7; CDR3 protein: CATSDPDRSEQYF; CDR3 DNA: TGTGCCACCAGTGACCCCGACAGATCCGAGCAGTACTTC
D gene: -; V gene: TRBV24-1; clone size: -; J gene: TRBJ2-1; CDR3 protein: CATSDSTYNEQFF; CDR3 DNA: TGTGCCACCAGTGATTCTACTTACAATGAGCAGTTCTTC
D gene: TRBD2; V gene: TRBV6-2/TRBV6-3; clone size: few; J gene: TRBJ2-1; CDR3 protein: CASSYNRLAGLREQFF; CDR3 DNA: TGTGCCAGCAGTTATAATCGTCTAGCGGGCCTTAGGGAGCAGTTCTTC
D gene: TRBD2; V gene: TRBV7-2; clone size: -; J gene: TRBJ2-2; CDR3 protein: CASSAPGLAGGGTGELFF; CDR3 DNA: TGTGCCAGCAGCGCCCCCGGACTAGCGGGGGGGGGCACCGGGGAGCTGTTTTTT
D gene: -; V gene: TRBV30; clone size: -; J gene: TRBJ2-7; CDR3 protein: CAWGFGQTEQYF; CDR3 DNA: TGTGCCTGGGGTTTTGGACAGACCGAGCAGTACTTC
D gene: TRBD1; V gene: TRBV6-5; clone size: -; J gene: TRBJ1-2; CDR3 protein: CASSYDRVYGYTF; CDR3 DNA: TGTGCCAGCAGTTACGACAGGGTCTATGGCTACACCTTC
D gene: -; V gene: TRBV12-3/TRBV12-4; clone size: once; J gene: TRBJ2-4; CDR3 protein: CASSLAFKNIQYF; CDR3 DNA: TGTGCCAGCAGTTTAGCCTTCAAAAACATTCAGTACTTC
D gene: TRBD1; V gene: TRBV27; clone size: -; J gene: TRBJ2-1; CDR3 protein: CASKPQGANEQFF; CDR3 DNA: TGTGCCAGCAAACCCCAGGGGGCCAATGAGCAGTTCTTC
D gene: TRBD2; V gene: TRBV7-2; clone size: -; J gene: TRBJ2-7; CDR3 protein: CASSWGGLSEQYF; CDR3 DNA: TGTGCCAGCAGCTGGGGAGGGTTAAGCGAGCAGTACTTC
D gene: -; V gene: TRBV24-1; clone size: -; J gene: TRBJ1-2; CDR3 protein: CATSDLDGFGYTF; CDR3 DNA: TGTGCCACCAGTGATTTGGACGGATTCGGCTACACCTTC
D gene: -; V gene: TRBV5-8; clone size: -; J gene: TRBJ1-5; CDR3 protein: CASSFGGSNQPQHF; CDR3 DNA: TGTGCCAGCAGCTTCGGGGGGTCCAATCAGCCCCAGCATTTT
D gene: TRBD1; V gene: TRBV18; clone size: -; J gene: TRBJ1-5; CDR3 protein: CASSPDRDQPQHF; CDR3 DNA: TGTGCCAGCTCACCGGACAGGGACCAGCCCCAGCATTTT
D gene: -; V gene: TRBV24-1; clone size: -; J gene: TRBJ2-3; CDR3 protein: CATSDPGVDTQYF; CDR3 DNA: TGTGCCACCAGTGACCCAGGGGTGGATACGCAGTATTTT
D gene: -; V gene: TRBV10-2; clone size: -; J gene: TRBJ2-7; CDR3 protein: CASSPVGEQYF; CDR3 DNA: TGCGCCAGCAGTCCGGTGGGCGAGCAGTACTTC
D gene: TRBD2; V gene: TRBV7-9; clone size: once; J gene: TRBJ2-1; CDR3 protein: CASSRLAGGEGNEQFF; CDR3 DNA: TGTGCCAGCAGCCGACTAGCGGGAGGGGAAGGCAATGAGCAGTTCTTC
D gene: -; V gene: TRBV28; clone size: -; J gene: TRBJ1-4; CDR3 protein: CASSSYSNEKLFF; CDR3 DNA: TGTGCCAGCAGTTCGTACAGTAATGAAAAACTGTTTTTT
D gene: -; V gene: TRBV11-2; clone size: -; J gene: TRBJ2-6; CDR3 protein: CASYSGTAGANVLTF; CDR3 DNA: TGTGCCAGCTACAGCGGCACGGCTGGGGCCAACGTCCTGACTTTC
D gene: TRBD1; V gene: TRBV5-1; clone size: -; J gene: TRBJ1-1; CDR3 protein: CASSAIQMGQGNTEAFF; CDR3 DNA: TGCGCCAGCAGCGCCATACAGATGGGACAGGGTAACACTGAAGCTTTCTTT
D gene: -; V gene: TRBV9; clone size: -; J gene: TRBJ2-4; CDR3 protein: CASSVAPGMDIQYF; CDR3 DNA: TGTGCCAGCAGCGTAGCTCCGGGTATGGACATTCAGTACTTC
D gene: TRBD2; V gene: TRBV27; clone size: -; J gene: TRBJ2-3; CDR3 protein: CASSPLFSGRGVSTDTQYF; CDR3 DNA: TGTGCCAGCAGCCCCCTTTTTAGCGGGAGGGGGGTAAGCACAGATACGCAGTATTTT
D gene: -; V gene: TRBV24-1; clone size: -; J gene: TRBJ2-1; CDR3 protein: CATSEGSSSDNEQFF; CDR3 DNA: TGTGCCACCAGTGAAGGTTCTAGCAGCGACAATGAGCAGTTCTTC
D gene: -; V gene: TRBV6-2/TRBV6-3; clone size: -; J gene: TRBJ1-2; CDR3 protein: CASSHGTPYGYTF; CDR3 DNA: TGTGCCAGCAGCCACGGGACACCCTATGGCTACACCTTC
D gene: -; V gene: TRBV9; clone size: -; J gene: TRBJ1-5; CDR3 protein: CASSVGPGTEQPQHF; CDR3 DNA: TGTGCCAGCAGCGTAGGCCCGGGGACGGAACAGCCCCAGCATTTT
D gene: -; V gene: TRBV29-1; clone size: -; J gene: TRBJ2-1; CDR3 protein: CSVWRGADEQFF; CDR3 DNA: TGCAGCGTTTGGCGGGGAGCGGATGAGCAGTTCTTC
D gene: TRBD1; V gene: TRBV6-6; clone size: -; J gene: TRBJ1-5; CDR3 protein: CASSPDRGGNQPQHF; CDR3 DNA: TGTGCCAGCAGTCCGGACAGGGGGGGCAATCAGCCCCAGCATTTT
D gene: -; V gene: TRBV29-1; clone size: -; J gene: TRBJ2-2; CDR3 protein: CSVVWGPGELFF; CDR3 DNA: TGCAGCGTTGTATGGGGTCCCGGGGAGCTGTTTTTT
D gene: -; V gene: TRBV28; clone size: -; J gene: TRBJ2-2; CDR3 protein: CASSFRRVDTGELFF; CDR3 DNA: TGTGCCAGCAGTTTTCGCAGGGTAGACACCGGGGAGCTGTTTTTT
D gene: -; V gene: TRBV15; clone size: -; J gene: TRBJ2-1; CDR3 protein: CATSTYGLEGTNEQFF; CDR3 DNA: TGTGCCACCAGCACCTACGGACTAGAGGGGACAAATGAGCAGTTCTTC
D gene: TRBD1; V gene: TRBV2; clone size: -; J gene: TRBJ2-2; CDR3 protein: CASRTGGKVTGELFF; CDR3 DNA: TGTGCCAGCAGAACAGGGGGCAAGGTGACCGGGGAGCTGTTTTTT
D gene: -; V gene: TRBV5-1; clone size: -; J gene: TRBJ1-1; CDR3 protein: CASTPGLNTEAFF; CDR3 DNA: TGCGCCAGCACCCCGGGCCTGAACACTGAAGCTTTCTTT
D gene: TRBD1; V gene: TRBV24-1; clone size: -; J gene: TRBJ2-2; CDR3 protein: CATRNGTAPTGELFF; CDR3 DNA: TGTGCCACCCGCAATGGGACAGCGCCCACCGGGGAGCTGTTTTTT